This TCR beta chain was documented in a study of OX40 agonist ivuxolimab in advanced cancers. The wider study: Patients were dosed intravenously with ivuxolimab at 0.01 to 10 mg/kg every 2 weeks. Points from the study as a whole: The expanded peripheral T cells' antigen specificity was not determined.

Comment on this clone: As yet, its antigen is unknown.

The sampling schedule covered blood at baseline, cycle 4 day 1, and cycle 7 day 1. Clones were read by immunoSEQ multiplex PCR, and TCRdb kept only the in-frame ones, dropping some. The sample includes 95,000 to 100,000 clones, about four fifths seen only once; the top ten take over 1.1%. The V and J ends lost 1 base and 3 bases, in that order; junction bases with no gene match: 3. The CDR3 length is 15 residues. CDR1 SGHAT and CDR2 FQNNGV come from the germline V gene. The chain joins TRBV11-2 to TRBJ2-7, with 10 bases that match TRBD2. This receptor was obtained from an adult with an advanced solid tumor such as melanoma, head and neck, liver or kidney cancer. The sample in question was CD4+ or CD8+ T cells sorted from blood, obtained in a trial of the OX40 agonist ivuxolimab. CDR3 coding DNA: TGTGCCAGCAGCTTAGCGGGACTAGCGATCTACGAGCAGTACTTC. Translation gives CASSLAGLAIYEQYF.